This T cell receptor beta chain was identified in a study of blood T cell repertoires in COVID-19. Looking at the study overall: Collection of acute and convalescent COVID-19 samples took place in the United States, Italy and Spain.

Original methodology: Amplification with reference gene primers provided the estimates of nucleated cell counts. Sequencing used immunoSEQ multiplex PCR; TCRdb keeps in-frame clones, though not all of them. V, J and clone size are those of that table, while D and trimming were read from the DNA. The sample has over 200,000 clones, approximately 89% seen once. The germline CDR1 and CDR2 sequences are SGHTA and FQGNSA. After removal of 2 bases from V and 9 bases from J, the junction contained 5 bases not matched to a gene. The CDR3 loop spans 14 amino acids. V usage is TRBV7-2 and J usage is TRBJ2-1, with 9 bases that match TRBD2. The sequence derives from a woman in her forties or fifties with acute or convalescent COVID-19. Sequencing was done on a sample of peripheral blood. The CDR3 DNA sequence: TGTGCCAGCAGCTTACTAGCGGGATATGCTGAGCAGTTCTTC. Its protein product is CASSLLAGYAEQFF.